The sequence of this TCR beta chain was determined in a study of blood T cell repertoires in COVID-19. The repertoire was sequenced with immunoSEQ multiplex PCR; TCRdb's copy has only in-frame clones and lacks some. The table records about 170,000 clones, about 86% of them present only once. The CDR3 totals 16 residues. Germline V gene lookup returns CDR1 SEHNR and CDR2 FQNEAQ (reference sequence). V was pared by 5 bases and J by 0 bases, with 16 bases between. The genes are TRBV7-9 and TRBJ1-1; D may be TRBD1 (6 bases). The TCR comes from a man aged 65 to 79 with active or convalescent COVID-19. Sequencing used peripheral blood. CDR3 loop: CASSQHRDWVNTEAFF. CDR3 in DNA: TGTGCCAGCAGCCAACACAGGGATTGGGTGAACACTGAAGCTTTCTTT.